This is a list of T cell receptor beta chains from one sample in a study of blood T cell repertoires in COVID-19. Only in-frame clones appear in the TCRdb table, and some are missing; sequencing was by immunoSEQ multiplex PCR. Of roughly 150,000 clones in the sample, around 82% were seen once. Material for sequencing was peripheral blood. The receptor set was obtained from a woman in her seventies who had recovered from COVID-19. CDR3s include the opening cysteine and the closing phenylalanine or tryptophan.

v_gene	CDR3aa
TRBV19	CASSILGSANTGELFF
TRBV7-6	CASSLGPPVRASGGPKETQYF
TRBV5-8	CASSLVRFQPQHF
TRBV4-1	CASSQAETVTAAFF
TRBV29-1	CSVVRTGVHGAEQFF
TRBV30	CAWSVGQGFYGYTF
TRBV5-8	CASSLARGGRTQETQYF
TRBV5-1	CASSRGADGNTIYF
TRBV19	CASSIGQDNSPLHF
TRBV4-2	CASSQGRGPRETQYF
TRBV5-4	CASSPSPGQGSDTQYF